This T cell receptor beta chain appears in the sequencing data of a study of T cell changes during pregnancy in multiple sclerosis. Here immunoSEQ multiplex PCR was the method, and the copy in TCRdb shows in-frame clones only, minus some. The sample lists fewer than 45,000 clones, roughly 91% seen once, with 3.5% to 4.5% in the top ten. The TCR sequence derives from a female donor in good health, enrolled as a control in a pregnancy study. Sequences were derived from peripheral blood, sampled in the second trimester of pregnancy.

CDR3 amino acids: CASSERGSEAQPQHF. CDR3 in DNA: TGTGCCAGCAGCGAAAGGGGATCTGAGGCTCAGCCCCAGCATTTT. V and J are TRBV9 and TRBJ1-5; TRBD1 is a possible D gene (5 bases). Germline CDR1 is SGDLS and CDR2 is YYNGEE. Trimming pared 3 bases from V and 6 bases from J, leaving 16 bases between. The CDR3 is 15 residues long.